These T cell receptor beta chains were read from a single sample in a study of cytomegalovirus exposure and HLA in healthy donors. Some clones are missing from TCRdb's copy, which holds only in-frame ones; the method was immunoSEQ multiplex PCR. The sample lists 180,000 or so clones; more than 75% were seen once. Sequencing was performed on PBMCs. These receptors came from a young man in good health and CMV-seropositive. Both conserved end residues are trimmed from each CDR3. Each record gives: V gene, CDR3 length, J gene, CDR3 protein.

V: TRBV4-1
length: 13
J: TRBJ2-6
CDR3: ASSQYRGYANVLT

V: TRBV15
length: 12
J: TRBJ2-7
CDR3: ATSRGGQGSEQY

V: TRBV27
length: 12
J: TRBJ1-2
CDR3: ASRSGGRGSGYT

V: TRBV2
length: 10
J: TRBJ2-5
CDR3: ASTRYQETQY

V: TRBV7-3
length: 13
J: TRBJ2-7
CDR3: ASSLTGGSPHEQY

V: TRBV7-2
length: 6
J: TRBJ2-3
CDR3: ASSPSD

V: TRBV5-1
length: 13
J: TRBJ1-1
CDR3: ASSFRTGENTEAF

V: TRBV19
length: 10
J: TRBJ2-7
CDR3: ATSGQGYEQY

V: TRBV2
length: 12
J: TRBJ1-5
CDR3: ASNREYSNQPQH

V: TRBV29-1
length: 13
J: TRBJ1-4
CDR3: SVGGGVGSLGKLF

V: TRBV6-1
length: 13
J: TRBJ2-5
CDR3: ASSALRGDQETQY

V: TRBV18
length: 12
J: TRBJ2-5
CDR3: ASRLGGRRETQY

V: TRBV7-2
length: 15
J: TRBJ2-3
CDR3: ASSSTSGGSPTDTQY

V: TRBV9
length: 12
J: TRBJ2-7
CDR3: ASSVGPEAYEQY

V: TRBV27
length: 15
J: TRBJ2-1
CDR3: ASSEVGGLAADNEQF

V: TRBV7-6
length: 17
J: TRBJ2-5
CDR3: ASSFRRTSGTGGAETQY

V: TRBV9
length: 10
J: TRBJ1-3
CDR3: ASSTNGNTIY

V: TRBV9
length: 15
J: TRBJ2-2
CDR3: ASSPHGGRADTGELF

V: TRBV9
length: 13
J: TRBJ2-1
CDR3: ASSVGGGRENEQF

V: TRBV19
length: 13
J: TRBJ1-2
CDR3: ASSFRDQGYYGYT

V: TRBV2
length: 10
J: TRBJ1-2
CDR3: ASSSGVNGYT

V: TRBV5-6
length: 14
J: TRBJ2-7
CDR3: ASSDPPTSGSYEQY

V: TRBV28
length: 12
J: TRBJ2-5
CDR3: ASTPSGGIETQY

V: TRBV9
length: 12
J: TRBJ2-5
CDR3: ASSDGVSGETQY

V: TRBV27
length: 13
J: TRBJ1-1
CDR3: ASSWTGRMNTEAF

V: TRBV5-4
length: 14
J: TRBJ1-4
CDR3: ASSLRSYATNEKLF

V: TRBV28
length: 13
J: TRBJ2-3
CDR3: ASSGGGASADTQY

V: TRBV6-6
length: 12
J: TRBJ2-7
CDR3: ASSALAGYGEQY

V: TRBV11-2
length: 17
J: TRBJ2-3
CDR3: ASSSPGLAGGASTDTQY

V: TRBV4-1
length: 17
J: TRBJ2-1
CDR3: ASSQDRPLRGGAGYEQF

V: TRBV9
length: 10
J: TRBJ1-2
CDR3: ASSGDRGGYT

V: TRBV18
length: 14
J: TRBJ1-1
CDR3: ASSSWTGGSGTEAF

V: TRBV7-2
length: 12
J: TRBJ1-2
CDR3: ARGPEAPNYGYT

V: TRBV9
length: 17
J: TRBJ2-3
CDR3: ASSVGGAGGPPNTDTQY

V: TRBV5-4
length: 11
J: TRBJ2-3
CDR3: ASSIGGTDTQY

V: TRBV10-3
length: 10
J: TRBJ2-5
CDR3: AVQGAKETQY

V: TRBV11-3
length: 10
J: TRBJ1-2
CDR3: ASSIGRYGYT

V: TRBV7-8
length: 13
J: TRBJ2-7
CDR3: ASSYQGSHSYEQY

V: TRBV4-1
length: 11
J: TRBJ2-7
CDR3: ASSHGTAYEQY

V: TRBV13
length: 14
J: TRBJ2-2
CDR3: ASSLEGQGRTGELF

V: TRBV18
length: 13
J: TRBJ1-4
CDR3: ASSPPGVGDEKLF

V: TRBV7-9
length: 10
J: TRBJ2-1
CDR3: ASSLGEGEQF

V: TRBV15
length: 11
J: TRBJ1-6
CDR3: ATSRGQGAPLH

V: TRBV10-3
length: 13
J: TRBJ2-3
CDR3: AISEGTGGTDTQY

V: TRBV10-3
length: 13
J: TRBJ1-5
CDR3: AIRAGLESNQPQH